These 25 T cell receptor beta chains originate from one sample sequenced in a study of cytomegalovirus exposure and HLA in healthy donors. The PCR made use of 60 Vbeta and 13 Jbeta primers. The method was immunoSEQ multiplex PCR; TCRdb's version includes in-frame clones alone and lacks a portion of them. The top ten hold roughly 0.6% of the sample, which has hundreds of thousands of clones, 76% seen once. The sample was PBMCs. These receptors were taken from a man aged 18-30 years in good health and CMV-seronegative.

This clone turned up a few times. The chain recombines TRBV6-1 with TRBJ2-1; D is ambiguous. Per the germline V gene, CDR1 is MNHNS and CDR2 is SASEGT. V lost 8 bases and J lost 7, with 6 bases in between. CDR3 size: 10 residues. CDR3 sequence (DNA): TGTGCCAGCCACGGTAATGAGCAGTTCTTC. Its protein is CASHGNEQFF.

The V gene is TRBV28, the J gene TRBJ2-7; TRBD1 matches at 7 bases. Looked up from germline, CDR1 is MDHEN and CDR2 is SYDVKM. The length of the CDR3 is 13 residues. Trimming took 10 bases from V and 3 from J; bases not matched to a gene: 9. In DNA, the CDR3 is TGTGCCACGCACAGGGGAGTCATCTACGAGCAGTACTTC. It yields the protein CATHRGVIYEQYF.

The genes are TRBV10-3 and TRBJ1-1, with D unresolved. V was clipped by 2 bases and J by 0 bases, with 7 bases between them. From germline, CDR1 is ENHRY and CDR2 SYGVKD. The CDR3 sequence is 14 residues long. In nucleotides, the CDR3 is TGTGCCATCAGTGAGAACACCATGAACACTGAAGCTTTCTTT. Its translation: CAISENTMNTEAFF.

This clone was detected once. The CDR3 here is CASSQQGTGNTIYF. CDR3 DNA: TGTGCCAGCAGTCAACAGGGGACTGGAAACACCATATATTTT. The chain couples TRBV6-6 to TRBJ1-3; TRBD1 agrees at 7 bases. CDR1 is MNHNY and CDR2 is SVGAGI in the germline V gene (reference sequence). Losses at the gene ends were 5 bases for V and 2 bases for J; bases not matched to a gene: 3. This CDR3 has 14 amino acids.

This rearrangement joins TRBV27 to TRBJ2-7; 8 positions agree with TRBD2. Trimming took 6 bases from V and 2 from J; bases not matched to a gene: 3. The length of the CDR3 is 13 residues. Germline CDR1 is MNHEY and CDR2 is SMNVEV (reference sequence). The CDR3 loop reads CASRPGGAYEQYF. CDR3 DNA sequence: TGTGCCAGCAGGCCGGGAGGGGCCTACGAGCAGTACTTC.

The rearrangement uses TRBV6-8 and TRBJ1-5; possibly TRBD1 for D (5 bases). Deletions cut 5 bases from V and 3 bases from J, with 14 bases between. The CDR3 contains 15 residues. Looked up from germline, CDR1 is MNHGY and CDR2 is SAAAGT. Written as DNA, the CDR3 is TGTGCCAGCAGTGGACACCCTCCGGACAATCAGCCCCAGCATTTT. It codes for CASSGHPPDNQPQHF.

With regard to this clone: Within the sample, other DNA sequences also encode this same CDR3. The chain employs TRBV14 and TRBJ1-2; D gene uncertain. Germline-derived CDR1 and CDR2 are SGHDN and FVKESK. V lost 1 base and J lost 4, with 10 bases in between. CDR3 length equals 14 residues. CDR3 sequence (DNA): TGTGCCAGCAGCCAAGTTCGGGAGGCCTATGGCTACACCTTC. Protein sequence: CASSQVREAYGYTF.

The V call is TRBV28, the J call TRBJ1-5; TRBD1 is a possible D gene (5 bases). Trimming took off 2 bases at V and 4 bases at J, with 12 bases between the two ends. This CDR3 has 15 amino acids. Germline loops: CDR1 MDHEN, CDR2 SYDVKM. The CDR3 DNA reads TGTGCCAGCAGTTTAACAGGATCAGTGAATCAGCCCCAGCATTTT. This codes for CASSLTGSVNQPQHF.

The chain is built from TRBV30 and TRBJ1-1, with D tentatively TRBD1 (5 bases). Trimming stripped 3 bases from V and 2 bases from J, with 7 bases between. The CDR3 is made up of 12 amino acids. Germline V CDR1 and CDR2: GTSNPN, SVGIG (reference sequence). This CDR3 reads CAWRQVNTEAFF. In DNA form, the CDR3 reads TGTGCCTGGAGACAGGTAAACACTGAAGCTTTCTTT.

The chain links TRBV6-5 to TRBJ1-3, with no clear D. The CDR3 is 16 amino acids. The germline gives CDR1 MNHEY, CDR2 SVGAGI. V was clipped by 0 bases and J by 4 bases, with 13 bases between them. In nucleotides, the CDR3 is TGTGCCAGCAGTTACTCGAGTCGTCAGGAAGGAAACACCATATATTTT. Its translation: CASSYSSRQEGNTIYF.

This rearrangement joins TRBV10-2 to TRBJ2-1; TRBD1 might be the D (5 bases). Trimming took off 7 bases at V and 0 bases at J, with 7 bases between the two ends. CDR1 is WSHSY and CDR2 is SAAADI in the germline V gene. This CDR3 has 13 amino acids. The CDR3 loop is CASKGNSYNEQFF. The CDR3 DNA follows: TGCGCCAGCAAGGGGAACTCCTACAATGAGCAGTTCTTC.

J is TRBJ2-3 and V is TRBV15; possibly TRBD2 for D (6 bases). From germline, CDR1 is LNHNV and CDR2 YYDKDF (reference sequence). The CDR3 runs to 14 residues. V lost 5 bases, J lost 6 bases, and 15 bases lay in between. The CDR3 reads CATSRLTGDDTQYF. The CDR3 DNA reads as TGTGCCACCAGCCGCCTTACGGGAGACGATACGCAGTATTTT.

V and J are TRBV5-1 and TRBJ2-7, with 9 bases aligning to TRBD2. The CDR3 spans 16 residues. Germline values: CDR1 SGHRS, CDR2 YFSETQ. J was trimmed by 4 bases and V by 0 bases; bases with no gene match: 8. CDR3 sequence (DNA): TGCGCCAGCAGCTTGGCCAGGCCTAGCGGGATTTACGAGCAGTACTTC. This sequence encodes CASSLARPSGIYEQYF.

This clone has just one count. This chain links TRBV5-6 with TRBJ1-1, with unresolved D. V was clipped by 2 bases and J by 1 base, with 18 bases between them. Germline V gene lookup returns CDR1 SGHDT and CDR2 YYEEEE. The CDR3 is made up of 17 amino acids. Written as DNA, the CDR3 is TGTGCCAGCAGCTTTTTTACCGGGAGAAAAGGGAACACTGAAGCTTTCTTT. Its translation: CASSFFTGRKGNTEAFF.

The chain employs TRBV19 and TRBJ1-5; D possibly corresponds to TRBD1 (6 bases). The CDR3 covers 17 residues. Trimming took 5 bases from V and 2 from J, leaving 19 bases between them. The germline gives CDR1 LNHDA, CDR2 SQIVND (reference sequence). The CDR3: CASSGYRERIGNQPQHF. CDR3 bases: TGTGCCAGTAGTGGATACAGGGAAAGGATTGGCAATCAGCCCCAGCATTTT.

The table lists this clone with a count of one. The chain carries TRBV5-1 and TRBJ1-3; 9 bases are a match to TRBD1. Trimming removed 1 base from V and 1 base from J; junction bases left unmatched: 6. Looked up from germline, CDR1 is SGHRS and CDR2 is YFSETQ. This CDR3 contains 17 residues. CDR3 nucleotide sequence: TGCGCCAGCAGCTTGTACTTGGGACAGGGTTCTGGAAACACCATATATTTT. Its translation is CASSLYLGQGSGNTIYF.

The chain combines TRBV18 with TRBJ1-5; no reliable D call. The CDR3 runs 12 residues. Trimming cost V 5 bases and J 5 bases, with 7 bases left between them. The germline V gene has CDR1 KGHSH and CDR2 LQKENI. The CDR3 loop is CASSSSDQPQHF. The CDR3 DNA follows: TGTGCCAGCTCATCCTCGGATCAGCCCCAGCATTTT.

This chain joins TRBV29-1 and TRBJ2-3, with D maybe TRBD1 (6 bases). In germline, CDR1 is SQVTM, CDR2 ANQGSEA. The V end was cut by 7 bases, the J end by 6 bases, with 8 bases between. The CDR3 loop spans 10 amino acids. CDR3: CSATGDTQYF. As DNA, the CDR3 is TGCAGCGCAACAGGGGATACGCAGTATTTT.

The rearrangement uses TRBV19 and TRBJ2-3; 9 nucleotides agree with TRBD1. The CDR3 sequence is 16 residues long. J lost 7 bases, V lost 4 bases, and 12 bases had no gene match. From germline, CDR1 is LNHDA and CDR2 SQIVND (reference sequence). The CDR3 DNA sequence: TGTGCCAGTAGTACCCGCTTGGGACAGGGAACAAATACGCAGTATTTT. This sequence encodes CASSTRLGQGTNTQYF.

This clone came up a few times. V usage is TRBV4-2 and J usage is TRBJ2-2; 8 bases fit TRBD1. Germline CDR1 is LGHNA and CDR2 is YNFKEQ. The junction had 11 bases not matched to a gene; V was cut back by 5 bases and J by 3 bases. The CDR3 totals 17 residues. The CDR3 DNA is TGTGCCAGCAGCGCAATCCCGGGACAGGACCACACCGGGGAGCTGTTTTTT. Translating gives CASSAIPGQDHTGELFF.

The sample holds a few counts of this clone. The chain carries TRBV6-1 and TRBJ1-5; the match to TRBD1 covers 9 bases. The CDR3 consists of 15 residues. Germline V gene lookup returns CDR1 MNHNS and CDR2 SASEGT. V gave up 11 bases and J gave up 3 bases; unmatched junction bases: 11. CDR3 DNA sequence: TGTGCCGTCCGGGGGGGACAGGGCATCAATCAGCCCCAGCATTTT. Amino acids: CAVRGGQGINQPQHF.

This clone has a single count. The chain links TRBV28 to TRBJ1-5; D not resolved. Germline values: CDR1 MDHEN, CDR2 SYDVKM. This CDR3 region has 13 residues. Trimming pared 7 bases from V and 9 bases from J, leaving 16 bases between. CDR3 residues: CASTEPREMPQHF. CDR3 DNA: TGTGCCAGCACTGAACCCCGGGAGATGCCCCAGCATTTT.

This clone was seen once. This sequence joins TRBV25-1 and TRBJ2-7; 10 nucleotides match TRBD1. Germline lookup yields CDR1 MGHDK and CDR2 SYGVNS. V lost 3 bases to trimming and J lost 6 bases; unmatched junction nucleotides: 17. The CDR3 contains 18 residues. DNA for the CDR3: TGTGCCAGCAGTGATCTCGCTACGGACAGGGGGGGTTTTCGCGAGCAGTACTTC. It yields the protein CASSDLATDRGGFREQYF.

The V call is TRBV5-4, the J call TRBJ2-5, with D perhaps matching TRBD1 (6 bases). CDR1 is SGHNT and CDR2 is YYREEE in the germline V gene (reference sequence). V dropped 0 bases and J dropped 2 bases, with 8 bases sitting between them. The CDR3 runs to 14 residues. As DNA, the CDR3 is TGTGCCAGCAGCTTGGCCAGGGGACAAGAGACCCAGTACTTC. Its translation: CASSLARGQETQYF.

This chain's CDR3 is CASSLTRASGTTGELFF. Here the CDR3 DNA reads TGTGCCAGCAGCTTAACGCGGGCTAGCGGGACCACCGGGGAGCTGTTTTTT. The genes are TRBV7-3 and TRBJ2-2; 9 nucleotides match TRBD2. The ends lost 0 bases at V and 4 bases at J; junction bases unmatched: 6. In germline, CDR1 is SGHTA, CDR2 FQGTGA. This CDR3 region has 17 residues.